Shown below are 32 T cell receptor beta chains from a single sample sequenced in a study of blood T cell repertoires in COVID-19. Sequencing used immunoSEQ multiplex PCR; TCRdb keeps in-frame clones, though not all of them. The sample consists of over 200,000 clones, about four fifths of them appearing once. Sequenced input: peripheral blood. Every receptor here comes from a woman aged 45-65 years with acute or convalescent COVID-19.

V is TRBV5-1 and J is TRBJ2-7, with a tentative D call TRBD2 (5 bases). V was cut by 0 bases and J by 6 bases, with 16 bases left in between. The CDR3 runs to 15 residues. Germline-derived CDR1 and CDR2 are SGHRS and YFSETQ. DNA for the CDR3: TGCGCCAGCAGCTTGGTGTCGGGGTATGGTGGCGAGCAGTACTTC. Translated: CASSLVSGYGGEQYF.

V gene TRBV5-4 combines with J gene TRBJ2-5, with D unresolved. The V gene's germline CDR1 is SGHNT and CDR2 YYREEE (reference sequence). The CDR3 consists of 13 residues. The V and J ends lost 5 bases and 0 bases respectively, with 8 bases between them. CDR3 nucleotides: TGTGCCAGCAGACCCCAGTACCAAGAGACCCAGTACTTC. It specifies CASRPQYQETQYF.

The chain recombines TRBV20-1 with TRBJ1-1; no firm D call. Germline V gene lookup returns CDR1 DFQATT and CDR2 SNEGSKA (reference sequence). The CDR3 has 11 amino acids. Trimming cost V 4 bases and J 5 bases, with 8 bases left between them. CDR3 sequence reads: CSATGQTEAFF. In nucleotides, the CDR3 is TGCAGTGCTACAGGTCAGACTGAAGCTTTCTTT.

This CDR3 reads CASSVQGAGLGEKLFF. Here the CDR3 DNA reads TGTGCCAGCAGTGTGCAGGGGGCTGGTTTAGGTGAAAAACTGTTTTTT. The chain couples TRBV6-6 to TRBJ1-4; TRBD1 aligns across 8 bases. CDR3 size: 16 residues. The ends lost 5 bases at V and 7 bases at J; junction bases unmatched: 12. CDR1 and CDR2 from the germline V gene are MNHNY and SVGAGI (reference sequence).

This clone was seen a few times. The CDR3 nucleotides are TGTGCCAGCAGTCCCTTACCCCGGGACAGATATAGCTCCTACGAGCAGTACTTC. It yields the protein CASSPLPRDRYSSYEQYF. This chain links TRBV6-6 with TRBJ2-7; 7 positions agree with TRBD1. Germline V gives CDR1 MNHNY, CDR2 SVGAGI (reference sequence). The V and J ends lost 5 bases and 0 bases, in that order; junction bases with no gene match: 16. The CDR3 is 18 amino acids.

The chain joins TRBV28 to TRBJ1-5; TRBD1 agrees at 10 bases. The V and J ends lost 5 bases and 3 bases, in that order; junction bases with no gene match: 1. Germline values: CDR1 MDHEN, CDR2 SYDVKM. The CDR3 is made up of 14 amino acids. CDR3 in DNA: TGTGCCAGCAGTGGGACAGGGGACAATCAGCCCCAGCATTTT. Its protein is CASSGTGDNQPQHF.

V gene TRBV29-1 combines with J gene TRBJ2-3; 10 nucleotides match TRBD2. CDR3 length equals 14 residues. The germline V gene encodes CDR1 SQVTM and CDR2 ANQGSEA. The V and J ends lost 5 bases and 3 bases, in that order; junction bases with no gene match: 5. The CDR3 DNA follows: TGCAGCGTTAAGCGGGAGGGTCGGACAGATACGCAGTATTTT. It is translated as CSVKREGRTDTQYF.

The V call is TRBV25-1, the J call TRBJ2-1, with D possibly matching TRBD2 (5 bases). This CDR3 is 18 amino acids long. The V gene lost 2 bases and the J gene lost 0 bases, with 17 bases spanning the gap. Germline V gene lookup returns CDR1 MGHDK and CDR2 SYGVNS. The CDR3 sequence is CASSEAPGLRSSYNEQFF. The CDR3, as DNA: TGTGCCAGCAGTGAAGCCCCCGGACTCAGGAGCTCCTACAATGAGCAGTTCTTC. Drawing the rest from reference TRBV25-1 and TRBJ2-1, the complete variable domain is EADIYQTPRYLVIGTGKKITLECSQTMGHDKMYWYQQDPGMELHLIHYSYGVNSTEKGDLSSESTVSRIRTEHFPLTLESARPSHTSQYLCASSEAPGLRSSYNEQFFGPGTRLTVL.

The chain links TRBV5-1 to TRBJ2-1; TRBD2 matches at 13 bases. The CDR3 has 16 residues. After removal of 4 bases from V and 5 bases from J, the junction contained 6 bases not matched to a gene. Germline assignment: CDR1 SGHRS and CDR2 YFSETQ. CDR3 nucleotide sequence: TGCGCCAGCAGCCTTGCACTAGCGGGAGGGGACAATGAGCAGTTCTTC. Amino acid sequence: CASSLALAGGDNEQFF. The entire variable domain, with the rest obtained from reference TRBV5-1 and TRBJ2-1, is as follows: KAGVTQTPRYLIKTRGQQVTLSCSPISGHRSVSWYQQTPGQGLQFLFEYFSETQRNKGNFPGRFSGRQFSNSRSEMNVSTLELGDSALYLCASSLALAGGDNEQFFGPGTRLTVL.

CDR3 in amino acids: CASSGSGTGLNQPQHF. The CDR3 DNA follows: TGTGCCAGCAGTGGATCCGGGACAGGTCTAAATCAGCCCCAGCATTTT. This rearrangement joins TRBV6-1 to TRBJ1-5, with 8 bases identical to TRBD1. CDR1 is MNHNS, CDR2 SASEGT, per germline. V dropped 4 bases and J dropped 4; count of bases not matched to a gene: 9. The CDR3 has 16 residues.

In its sample, this clone was seen a few times. One junction end disagrees with the germline gene, perhaps due to a read error. V is TRBV7-2 and J is TRBJ1-1; 7 bases map to TRBD1. The CDR3 is 11 amino acids. In germline, CDR1 is SGHTA, CDR2 FQGNSA. In nucleotides, the CDR3 is TGTGCCAGCAGCTCCGGGATTGGGACAGAATTT. As protein: CASSSGIGTEF.

The rearrangement uses TRBV27 and TRBJ2-5; possible D gene TRBD2, 6 bases. In germline, CDR1 is MNHEY, CDR2 SMNVEV (reference sequence). Trimming pared 3 bases from V and 5 bases from J, leaving 16 bases between. The CDR3 loop spans 15 amino acids. The CDR3 spells CASSFGGLPRETQYF. Here the CDR3 DNA reads TGTGCCAGCAGTTTTGGTGGACTACCGAGGGAGACCCAGTACTTC.

This clone was seen once. This chain connects TRBV11-2 to TRBJ2-1; TRBD2 aligns across 13 bases. The germline gives CDR1 SGHAT, CDR2 FQNNGV. V lost 5 bases to trimming and J lost 12 bases; unmatched junction nucleotides: 10. The CDR3 has 15 residues. This CDR3 reads CASSGGTSGEARQFF. CDR3 bases: TGTGCCAGCAGCGGGGGGACTAGCGGGGAAGCCAGGCAGTTCTTC.

This chain joins TRBV18 and TRBJ2-7, with 11 nucleotides matching TRBD2. V dropped 2 bases and J dropped 1; count of bases not matched to a gene: 10. Germline V gene sequence: CDR1 KGHSH, CDR2 LQKENI. The CDR3 contains 18 residues. The CDR3 DNA sequence: TGTGCCAGCTCACCAACCTTTTTACTAGCGGGAGAATCCTACGAGCAGTACTTC. It translates to CASSPTFLLAGESYEQYF.

V usage is TRBV6-5 and J usage is TRBJ1-6; 12 bases are a match to TRBD1. The CDR3 covers 15 residues. Germline V gene lookup returns CDR1 MNHEY and CDR2 SVGAGI. The V gene end was trimmed by 6 bases and the J gene end by 9 bases; junction bases not matched to a gene: 6. The CDR3 DNA reads TGTGCCAGCAGGAGCCCGGGACAGGGGGCTTCACCCCTCCACTTT. This codes for CASRSPGQGASPLHF.

The chain employs TRBV21-1 and TRBJ2-7; TRBD2, the table's D call, lacks a check against the DNA. TRBV21-1 is a pseudogene locus. This CDR3 has 14 amino acids. In nucleotides, the CDR3 is TGTGCCAGCATCGGTCCCGAGCGAGCGTACGAGCAGTACTTC. It encodes CASIGPERAYEQYF.

V gene TRBV6-5 combines with J gene TRBJ1-3; D not resolved. This CDR3 is 15 amino acids long. CDR1 and CDR2 (germline): MNHEY, SVGAGI. V dropped 5 bases and J dropped 0 bases, with 11 bases sitting between them. For the CDR3, the DNA is TGTGCCAGCAGTCCGTCGGTTAGCTCTGGAAACACCATATATTTT. It specifies CASSPSVSSGNTIYF.

The chain links TRBV20-1 to TRBJ2-5, with 10 bases fitting TRBD2. The junction had 16 bases not matched to a gene; V was cut back by 3 bases and J by 9 bases. CDR3 length: 16 amino acids. Germline CDR1 reads DFQATT; CDR2 reads SNEGSKA (reference sequence). CDR3 DNA sequence: TGCAGTGCTAGTCCCGGGGTAGCGGGAGGCCTGGGGCCCCAGTACTTC. Its protein is CSASPGVAGGLGPQYF.

The chain has TRBV5-6 and TRBJ2-1; the match to TRBD2 covers 10 bases. This CDR3 is built from 16 residues. V gave up 4 bases and J gave up 4 bases; unmatched junction bases: 8. From germline, CDR1 is SGHDT and CDR2 YYEEEE. The chain's CDR3 is CASSGSTSGAYNEQFF. CDR3 bases: TGTGCCAGCAGCGGATCCACTAGCGGGGCTTACAATGAGCAGTTCTTC.

V gene TRBV27 combines with J gene TRBJ1-2; maybe TRBD1 (6 bases). Germline-derived CDR1 and CDR2 are MNHEY and SMNVEV (reference sequence). The CDR3 contains 16 residues. V lost 6 bases and J 4 bases, leaving 21 bases between the germline ends. CDR3: CASRTPAGGRAYGYTF. The CDR3 bases are TGTGCCAGCAGGACGCCCGCGGGGGGCAGGGCCTATGGCTACACCTTC.

V gene TRBV5-1 combines with J gene TRBJ1-4, with D possibly being TRBD1 (5 bases). The CDR3 length is 14 residues. CDR1 is SGHRS and CDR2 is YFSETQ in the germline V gene. The V gene lost 2 bases and the J gene lost 2 bases, with 7 bases spanning the gap. CDR3 loop: CASSLQATNEKLFF. As DNA, the CDR3 is TGCGCCAGCAGCTTACAGGCGACTAATGAAAAACTGTTTTTT.

The chain uses TRBV27 and TRBJ2-1, with 7 bases aligning to TRBD1. This CDR3 spans 16 amino acids. CDR1 is MNHEY, CDR2 SMNVEV, per germline (reference sequence). V lost 5 bases, J lost 5 bases, and 12 bases stayed unmatched. CDR3 sequence: CASSNHGTDINNEQFF. In DNA, the CDR3 is TGTGCCAGCAGTAATCACGGGACAGATATCAACAATGAGCAGTTCTTC.

The rearrangement joins TRBV9 to TRBJ2-1, with D perhaps matching TRBD2 (6 bases). Germline CDR1 is SGDLS and CDR2 is YYNGEE. Trimming removed 0 bases at V and 8 bases at J, with 15 bases between. The CDR3 loop spans 15 amino acids. The CDR3 nucleotides are TGTGCCAGCAGCGTAGATGCGGGAAGCAGGGATGAGCAGTTCTTC. It encodes CASSVDAGSRDEQFF.

In its sample, this clone was seen a few times. The gene calls are TRBV28 and TRBJ2-1; TRBD1 matches at 9 bases. V dropped 4 bases and J dropped 12; count of bases not matched to a gene: 22. Germline lookup yields CDR1 MDHEN and CDR2 SYDVKM. The length of the CDR3 is 18 residues. The CDR3 here is CASSSYPPGDRESQVQFF. In DNA, the CDR3 is TGTGCCAGCAGTTCATACCCCCCGGGGGACAGGGAATCCCAAGTGCAGTTCTTC.

This clone was seen once. The V call is TRBV27, the J call TRBJ2-7; 11 nucleotides match TRBD2. The J segment lost 4 bases and the V segment lost 4 bases, leaving 6 bases of the junction unmatched. The CDR3 is 15 residues long. The germline V gene encodes CDR1 MNHEY and CDR2 SMNVEV (reference sequence). The CDR3 here is CASSSPGLADYEQYF. DNA for the CDR3: TGTGCCAGCAGTTCTCCGGGACTAGCGGATTACGAGCAGTACTTC.

The CDR3 loop is CATSSRGSVTGELFF. The DNA for the CDR3 is TGTGCCACCAGCTCCAGAGGGAGCGTCACCGGGGAGCTGTTTTTT. This chain joins TRBV24-1 and TRBJ2-2, with TRBD2 as a possible D gene (5 bases). Per germline, CDR1 KGHDR and CDR2 SFDVKD. The CDR3 is 15 amino acids. Trimming removed 7 bases from V and 4 bases from J, with 15 bases in between.

V is TRBV2 and J is TRBJ1-1; a weak D match, TRBD1 (5 bases). The germline CDR1 and CDR2 sequences are SNHLY and FYNNEI. CDR3 length equals 15 residues. Trimming pared 0 bases from V and 3 bases from J, leaving 11 bases between. CDR3 DNA sequence: TGTGCCAGCAGTGAAGCTCGAGGCAGGGACACTGAAGCTTTCTTT. Its protein product is CASSEARGRDTEAFF. Full variable domain (remainder filled in from reference TRBV2 and TRBJ1-1): EPEVTQTPSHQVTQMGQEVILRCVPISNHLYFYWYRQILGQKVEFLVSFYNNEISEKSEIFDDQFSVERPDGSNFTLKIRSTKLEDSAMYFCASSEARGRDTEAFFGQGTRLTVV.

The chain has TRBV15 and TRBJ2-3; 9 nucleotides match TRBD2. Germline lookup yields CDR1 LNHNV and CDR2 YYDKDF (reference sequence). The CDR3 loop spans 16 amino acids. V lost 3 bases to trimming and J lost 5 bases; unmatched junction nucleotides: 9. The CDR3 reads CATSRGASGTGDTQYF. CDR3 DNA sequence: TGTGCCACCAGCAGGGGGGCTAGCGGGACGGGAGATACGCAGTATTTT.

The chain couples TRBV6-5 to TRBJ2-7; TRBD2 might be the D (6 bases). This CDR3 comprises 14 residues. Trimming took off 7 bases at V and 1 base at J, with 14 bases between the two ends. Germline V gene lookup returns CDR1 MNHEY and CDR2 SVGAGI. CDR3 residues: CASTDWDSSYEQYF. The DNA of the CDR3 is TGTGCCAGCACCGATTGGGACTCGTCCTACGAGCAGTACTTC.

The V and J genes are TRBV6-2 or TRBV6-3 and TRBJ2-1, with 16 nucleotides matching TRBD2. Per the germline V gene, CDR1 is MNHEY and CDR2 is SVGEGT. The ends lost 5 bases at V and 8 bases at J; junction bases unmatched: 3. This CDR3 contains 15 residues. CDR3 region: CASSGTSGRVHEQFF. DNA of the CDR3: TGTGCCAGCAGTGGGACTAGCGGGAGGGTTCATGAGCAGTTCTTC.

The chain links TRBV3-1 (or the pseudogene TRBV3-2) to TRBJ2-7; weak D call: TRBD1 (6 bases). Trimming removed 4 bases from V and 7 bases from J, with 11 bases in between. This CDR3 spans 12 amino acids. The germline CDR1 and CDR2 sequences are LGHDT and YNNKEL (reference sequence). The CDR3 region is CASSPGVGEQYF. In DNA form, the CDR3 reads TGTGCCAGCAGCCCAGGGGTCGGGGAGCAGTACTTC.

Only a few counts were recorded for this clone. CDR3 nucleotide sequence: TGTGCCAGCAGTTTGCCGGGACAGGGGAAGGATAACCAGCATTTT. Residues: CASSLPGQGKDNQHF. This chain connects TRBV28 to TRBJ1-5, with 10 bases that match TRBD1. After removal of 3 bases from V and 12 bases from J, the junction contained 11 bases not matched to a gene. CDR3 length: 15 amino acids. Germline V CDR1 and CDR2: MDHEN, SYDVKM.